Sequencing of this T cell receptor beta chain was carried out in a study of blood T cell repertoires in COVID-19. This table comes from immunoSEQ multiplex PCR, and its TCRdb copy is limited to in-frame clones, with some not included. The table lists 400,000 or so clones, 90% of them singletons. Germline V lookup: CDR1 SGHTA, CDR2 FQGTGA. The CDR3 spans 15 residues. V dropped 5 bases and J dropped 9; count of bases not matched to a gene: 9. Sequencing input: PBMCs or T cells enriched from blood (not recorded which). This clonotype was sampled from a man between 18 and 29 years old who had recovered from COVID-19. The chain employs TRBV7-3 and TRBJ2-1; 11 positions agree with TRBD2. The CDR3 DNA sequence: TGTGCCAGCAGCCCCCTACTAGCGGGGGCTGGTGAGCAGTTCTTC. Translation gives CASSPLLAGAGEQFF.